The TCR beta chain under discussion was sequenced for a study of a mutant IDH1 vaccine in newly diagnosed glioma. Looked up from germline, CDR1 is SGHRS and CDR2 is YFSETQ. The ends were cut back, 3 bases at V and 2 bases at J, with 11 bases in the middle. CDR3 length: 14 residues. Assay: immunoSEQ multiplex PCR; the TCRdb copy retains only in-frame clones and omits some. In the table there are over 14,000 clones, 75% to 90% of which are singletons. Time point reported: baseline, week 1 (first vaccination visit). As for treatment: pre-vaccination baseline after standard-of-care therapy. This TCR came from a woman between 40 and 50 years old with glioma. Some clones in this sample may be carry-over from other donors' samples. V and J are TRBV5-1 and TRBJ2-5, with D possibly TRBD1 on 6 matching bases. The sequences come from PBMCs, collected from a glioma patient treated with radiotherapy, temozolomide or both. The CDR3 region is CASSSGHTQETQYF. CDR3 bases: TGCGCCAGCAGCTCGGGACACACACAAGAGACCCAGTACTTC.